Here is one TCR beta chain with its context. The antigen is not known. This table comes from immunoSEQ multiplex PCR, and its TCRdb copy is limited to in-frame clones, with some not included. The table records 90,000 to 95,000 clones, approximately 92% of them present only once. This specimen comes from a study of graft-versus-host responses after intestinal transplantation. Across the whole study: Transplantation in recipients was multivisceral, liver-intestinal, or isolated intestinal. Once they had received anti-thymocyte globulin induction, all recipients took tacrolimus and steroids for three to four years.

Looked up from germline, CDR1 is PRHDT and CDR2 is FYEKMQ (reference sequence). The CDR3 runs to 16 residues. V was shortened by 5 bases and J by 2 bases, with 17 bases between the two germline ends. The V call is TRBV13, the J call TRBJ2-3; D perhaps matches TRBD1 (6 bases). The source was unstimulated CD8+ T cells sorted from spleen or lymph node cells, collected before intestinal transplant. This TCR came from a human donor who received an intestinal transplant. In nucleotides, the CDR3 is TGTGCCAGCAGCGCCCGGGACATACTGATCACAGATACGCAGTATTTT. Translation: CASSARDILITDTQYF.